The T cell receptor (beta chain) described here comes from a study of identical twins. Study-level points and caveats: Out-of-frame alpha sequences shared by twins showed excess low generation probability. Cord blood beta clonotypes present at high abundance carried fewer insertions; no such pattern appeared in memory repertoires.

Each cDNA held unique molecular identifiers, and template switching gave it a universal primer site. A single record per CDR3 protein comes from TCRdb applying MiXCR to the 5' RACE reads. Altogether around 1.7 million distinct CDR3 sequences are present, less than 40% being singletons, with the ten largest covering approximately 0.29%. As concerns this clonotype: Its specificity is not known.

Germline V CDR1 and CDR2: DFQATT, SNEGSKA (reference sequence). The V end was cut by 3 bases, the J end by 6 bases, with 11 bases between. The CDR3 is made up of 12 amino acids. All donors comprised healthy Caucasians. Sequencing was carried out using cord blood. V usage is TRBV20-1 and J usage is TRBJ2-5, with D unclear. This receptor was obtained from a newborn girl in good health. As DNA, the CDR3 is TGCAGTGCTAGGGTTAGCATGAAGACCCAGTACTTC. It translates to CSARVSMKTQYF.